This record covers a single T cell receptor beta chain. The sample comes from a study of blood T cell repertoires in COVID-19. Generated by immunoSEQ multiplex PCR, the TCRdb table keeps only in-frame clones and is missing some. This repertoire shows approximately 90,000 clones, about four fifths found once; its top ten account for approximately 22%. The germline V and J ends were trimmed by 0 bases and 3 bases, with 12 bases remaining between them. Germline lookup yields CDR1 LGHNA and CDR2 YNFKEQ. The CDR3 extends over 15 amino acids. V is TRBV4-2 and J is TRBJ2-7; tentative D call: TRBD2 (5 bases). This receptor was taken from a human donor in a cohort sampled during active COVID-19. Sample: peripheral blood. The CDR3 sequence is CASSQDARGIYEQYF. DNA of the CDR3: TGTGCCAGCAGCCAAGATGCTCGGGGAATCTACGAGCAGTACTTC.